One sample yielded the 27 T cell receptor beta chains listed below, sequenced in a study of response to subunit inactivated influenza vaccine. TCRdb reprocessed the RT-PCR reads via MiXCR and lists one record per CDR3 protein. The data show around 480,000 distinct CDR3 sequences, about 15% seen once. Here the sequenced sample was CD4+ T cells sorted from PBMCs, taken roughly 24 months after vaccination. The origin of the receptors is a man aged 50-75 years who received an inactivated influenza vaccine.

The V gene is TRBV4-3, the J gene TRBJ1-1, with D maybe TRBD1 (5 bases). CDR3 length equals 15 residues. Trimming removed 0 bases from V and 3 bases from J, with 11 bases in between. CDR1 and CDR2 from the germline V gene are LGHNA and YSLEER. The CDR3 region has the DNA TGCGCCAGCAGCCAAGAACCGGGGACCGACACTGAAGCTTTCTTT. This codes for CASSQEPGTDTEAFF.

There are a few counts of this clonotype. The gene calls are TRBV20-1 and TRBJ2-7; 11 bases match TRBD1. This CDR3 spans 14 amino acids. Germline V gives CDR1 DFQATT, CDR2 SNEGSKA (reference sequence). Unmatched junction bases numbered 7, after V lost 3 bases and J lost 6 bases. The CDR3 bases are TGCAGTGCTAGGACCGGGACAGGGGGAGGCGAGCAGTACTTC. It codes for CSARTGTGGGEQYF.

The rearrangement uses TRBV19 and TRBJ2-2, with 9 bases that match TRBD1. The CDR3 extends over 15 amino acids. J gave up 3 bases and V 4 bases, and 3 bases lay outside the gene matches. CDR1 is LNHDA, CDR2 SQIVND, per germline (reference sequence). The CDR3 DNA reads TGTGCCAGTAGTAGACAGGGGGGTGACACCGGGGAGCTGTTTTTT. Translating it yields CASSRQGGDTGELFF.

This clonotype was counted between two and nine times. The chain carries TRBV10-2 and TRBJ2-2; 7 nucleotides agree with TRBD2. V trimming: 6 bases; J trimming: 4 bases; junction bases outside the gene matches: 5. Germline V gives CDR1 WSHSY, CDR2 SAAADI. This CDR3 region has 14 residues. This chain's CDR3 is CASRIGGGTGELFF. The DNA of the CDR3 is TGCGCCAGCAGAATAGGCGGGGGCACCGGGGAGCTGTTTTTT.

Here the CDR3 DNA reads TGCGCCAGCAGCACAGTGGACAGGGGGCGTTACGAGCAGTACTTC. Translating gives CASSTVDRGRYEQYF. The V gene is TRBV5-1, the J gene TRBJ2-7; 11 nucleotides match TRBD1. The CDR3 extends over 15 amino acids. V lost 4 bases, J lost 4 bases, and 7 bases stayed unmatched. The germline V gene encodes CDR1 SGHRS and CDR2 YFSETQ.

The chain employs TRBV11-2 and TRBJ2-5, with 9 bases matching TRBD1. Germline CDR1 reads SGHAT; CDR2 reads FQNNGV. This CDR3 is built from 17 residues. J lost 4 bases, V lost 1 base, and 10 bases had no gene match. DNA of the CDR3: TGTGCCAGCAGCTTAGGCCGGGACAGGGCGGTTCGAGAGACCCAGTACTTC. Its translation is CASSLGRDRAVRETQYF.

This clonotype was seen a handful of times. This chain joins TRBV5-6 and TRBJ2-1, with TRBD2 identical over 7 bases. The CDR3 covers 15 residues. Trimming took 4 bases from V and 4 from J; bases not matched to a gene: 8. Looked up from germline, CDR1 is SGHDT and CDR2 is YYEEEE. This CDR3 reads CASSPLVGGYNEQFF. Here the CDR3 DNA reads TGTGCCAGCAGCCCTCTTGTGGGGGGGTACAATGAGCAGTTCTTC.

This clonotype was detected only a few times. The rearrangement joins TRBV21-1 to TRBJ2-7; TRBD1 was called by the table and not checked on the DNA. TRBV21-1 is a pseudogene segment. The CDR3 sequence is 17 residues long. The CDR3 reads CASSDRDARPGLCEQYF. The CDR3 DNA follows: TGTGCCAGCAGCGACCGGGACGCCCGGCCAGGCCTTTGCGAGCAGTACTTC.

This clonotype was seen more than once but under ten times. The V call is TRBV7-2, the J call TRBJ2-3; 9 bases are shared with TRBD1. This CDR3 has 15 residues. From germline, CDR1 is SGHTA and CDR2 FQGNSA. V lost 7 bases, J lost 4 bases, and 9 bases stayed unmatched. CDR3 amino acids: CASIGRGQGADTQYF. The CDR3 DNA is TGTGCCAGCATCGGGCGGGGACAGGGCGCAGATACGCAGTATTTT.

A few counts support this clonotype. The chain links TRBV6-1 to TRBJ1-3; the D gene is possibly TRBD1 (5 bases). Germline V CDR1 and CDR2: MNHNS, SASEGT. This CDR3 is built from 14 residues. The V and J ends lost 6 bases and 2 bases respectively, with 11 bases between them. CDR3 region: CASSSQGAGNTIYF. CDR3 DNA: TGTGCCAGCAGCAGCCAGGGCGCTGGAAACACCATATATTTT.

The chain is built from TRBV19 and TRBJ1-5; maybe TRBD1 (6 bases). V gave up 2 bases and J gave up 7 bases, with 12 bases separating them. Germline V gene lookup returns CDR1 LNHDA and CDR2 SQIVND (reference sequence). The CDR3 is 14 residues long. CDR3 bases: TGTGCCAGTAGTATAATGGGGGCTGGGCAGCCCCAGCATTTT. Translating it yields CASSIMGAGQPQHF.

V and J are TRBV25-1 and TRBJ2-2; perhaps TRBD2 as D (5 bases). With 2 bases removed from V and 4 bases from J, the gap between germline ends came to 8 bases. The CDR3 is 14 residues long. Germline V gene sequence: CDR1 MGHDK, CDR2 SYGVNS. The CDR3 coding sequence is TGTGCCAGCAGTGAAGAGGGTCCCACCGGGGAGCTGTTTTTT. It specifies CASSEEGPTGELFF.

This clonotype occurred a few times. The V gene is TRBV11-2, the J gene TRBJ2-5; D might be TRBD2 (5 bases). V shed 2 bases and J shed 4 bases, with 20 bases lying between them. Germline CDR1 SGHAT, CDR2 FQNNGV. The CDR3 is 17 amino acids. The chain's CDR3 is CASSLLSSGSPPETQYF. CDR3 sequence (DNA): TGTGCCAGCAGCTTACTTTCTTCGGGGTCCCCCCCAGAGACCCAGTACTTC.

The genes are TRBV5-6 and TRBJ1-5, with D unclear. The CDR3 is 13 residues long. The V end lost 0 bases, the J end lost 9 bases, and 10 bases lay between the germline ends. Germline V lookup: CDR1 SGHDT, CDR2 YYEEEE. The CDR3 sequence is CASSLGREGPQHF. The CDR3 DNA reads as TGTGCCAGCAGCTTGGGCCGGGAGGGGCCCCAGCATTTT. Combining the CDR3 with reference TRBV5-6 and TRBJ1-5 gives the whole variable domain DAGVTQSPTHLIKTRGQQVTLRCSPKSGHDTVSWYQQALGQGPQFIFQYYEEEERQRGNFPDRFSGHQFPNYSSELNVNALLLGDSALYLCASSLGREGPQHFGDGTRLSIL.

The CDR3, as DNA: TGTGCCAGCAGCGTGGGACTAGCGGAAAATGAGCAGTTCTTC. It encodes CASSVGLAENEQFF. The rearrangement uses TRBV9 and TRBJ2-1; 11 bases fit TRBD2. The CDR3 has 14 residues. Germline lookup yields CDR1 SGDLS and CDR2 YYNGEE. V trimming: 2 bases; J trimming: 7 bases; junction bases outside the gene matches: 2.

V is TRBV6-5 and J is TRBJ2-4; the D gene is possibly TRBD1 (6 bases). Germline CDR1 and CDR2: MNHEY and SVGAGI. V lost 0 bases and J 4 bases, leaving 10 bases between the germline ends. There are 15 residues in the CDR3. The CDR3 DNA reads TGTGCCAGCAGTTACTCGGGGGCGCTAAAAAACATTCAGTACTTC. This encodes CASSYSGALKNIQYF.

The V and J genes are TRBV25-1 and TRBJ1-2, with D possibly being TRBD1 (6 bases). There are 14 residues in the CDR3. V was pared by 7 bases and J by 2 bases, with 14 bases between. The V gene's germline CDR1 is MGHDK and CDR2 SYGVNS. Written as DNA, the CDR3 is TGTGCCAGCAATCCAGGAGACAGGAACTATGGCTACACCTTC. This translates into CASNPGDRNYGYTF.

The V gene is TRBV11-2, the J gene TRBJ2-2; 7 bases map to TRBD1. Germline CDR1 and CDR2: SGHAT and FQNNGV. With V trimmed by 5 bases and J by 5 bases, 11 bases remained unmatched. This CDR3 has 16 amino acids. This chain's CDR3 is CASSPSRDSGTGELFF. DNA of the CDR3: TGTGCCAGCAGCCCAAGCCGGGACAGTGGAACCGGGGAGCTGTTTTTT. The whole variable domain, remainder taken from reference TRBV11-2 and TRBJ2-2, is EAGVAQSPRYKIIEKRQSVAFWCNPISGHATLYWYQQILGQGPKLLIQFQNNGVVDDSQLPKDRFSAERLKGVDSTLKIQPAKLEDSAVYLCASSPSRDSGTGELFFGEGSRLTVL.

This clonotype was detected a few times. The rearrangement uses TRBV7-9 and TRBJ1-6; D not resolved. Germline V CDR1 and CDR2: SEHNR, FQNEAQ (reference sequence). CDR3 length: 13 residues. Between the trimmed V and J ends, which lost 5 bases and 7 bases, there was a span of 9 bases. The CDR3 reads CASSTGANSPLHF. The CDR3 DNA is TGTGCCAGCAGCACCGGAGCGAATTCACCCCTCCACTTT.

The rearrangement links TRBV15 to TRBJ2-3; 7 nucleotides match TRBD1. With 0 bases clipped from V and 4 bases from J, the junction kept 7 bases outside the gene matches. In germline, CDR1 is LNHNV, CDR2 YYDKDF (reference sequence). CDR3 length: 16 amino acids. The CDR3 here is CATSRDPQGTPDTQYF. The CDR3 DNA is TGTGCCACCAGCAGAGACCCACAGGGGACACCAGATACGCAGTATTTT.

This clonotype was found a few times. CDR3 sequence reads: CAISTGGIHEQYF. Written as DNA, the CDR3 is TGTGCCATCAGTACAGGGGGTATCCACGAGCAGTACTTC. The rearrangement joins TRBV10-3 to TRBJ2-7; 8 bases are a match to TRBD1. V dropped 5 bases and J dropped 5; count of bases not matched to a gene: 5. The CDR3 has 13 residues. CDR1 is ENHRY, CDR2 SYGVKD, per germline.

The sample holds a few counts of this clonotype. The chain recombines TRBV7-2 with TRBJ2-1, with D unclear. Trimming left V 0 bases short and J 2 bases short, with 14 bases between. The CDR3 has 17 residues. CDR1 and CDR2 (germline): SGHTA, FQGNSA. The CDR3 coding sequence is TGTGCCAGCAGCTTAGCGCTTTTCCCTCGGGCCTACAATGAGCAGTTCTTC. This translates into CASSLALFPRAYNEQFF.

This clonotype has only a few counts. This chain joins TRBV5-1 and TRBJ2-1, with 14 bases aligning to TRBD2. CDR3 length: 16 amino acids. CDR1 SGHRS and CDR2 YFSETQ come from the germline V gene. V shed 1 base and J 6 bases; nucleotides not matched to a gene: 3. CDR3 nucleotide sequence: TGCGCCAGCAGCTTGCCGACTAGCGGGAGGGCCAATGAGCAGTTCTTC. This codes for CASSLPTSGRANEQFF. Filled out from reference TRBV5-1 and TRBJ2-1, the complete variable domain reads KAGVTQTPRYLIKTRGQQVTLSCSPISGHRSVSWYQQTPGQGLQFLFEYFSETQRNKGNFPGRFSGRQFSNSRSEMNVSTLELGDSALYLCASSLPTSGRANEQFFGPGTRLTVL.

The chain recombines TRBV24-1 with TRBJ1-2; TRBD1 matches 7 bases. From germline, CDR1 is KGHDR and CDR2 SFDVKD. The CDR3 sequence is 12 residues long. V trimming: 9 bases; J trimming: 8 bases; junction bases outside the gene matches: 8. The CDR3 region has the DNA TGTGCCACCGCCGGGACAGAGGCCGGCTACACCTTC. Its translation is CATAGTEAGYTF.

This rearrangement joins TRBV6-5 to TRBJ2-2; D call uncertain. Trimming left V 0 bases short and J 4 bases short, with 12 bases between. CDR3 length equals 16 residues. The V gene's germline CDR1 is MNHEY and CDR2 SVGAGI. CDR3 in amino acids: CASSYSGRASTGELFF. The CDR3 bases are TGTGCCAGCAGTTACTCGGGCCGAGCGAGCACCGGGGAGCTGTTTTTT.

This clonotype was counted at least ten times. The rearrangement uses TRBV5-1 and TRBJ2-3; TRBD1 agrees at 9 bases. The CDR3 sequence is 15 residues long. Germline V CDR1 and CDR2: SGHRS, YFSETQ. Unmatched junction bases numbered 7, after V lost 3 bases and J lost 5 bases. CDR3 in amino acids: CASSSNRGRKDTQYF. CDR3 in DNA: TGCGCCAGCAGCTCGAACAGGGGGCGGAAAGATACGCAGTATTTT.

The gene calls are TRBV28 and TRBJ1-5; TRBD1 aligns across 9 bases. Germline V gene lookup returns CDR1 MDHEN and CDR2 SYDVKM. The CDR3 length is 15 residues. J was trimmed by 7 bases and V by 6 bases; bases with no gene match: 10. The DNA for the CDR3 is TGTGCCAGCAGAGAAGGGACAGGGACGGTCCAGCCCCAGCATTTT. Amino acid sequence: CASREGTGTVQPQHF.